Presented here are 18 T cell receptor beta chains from one specimen sequenced in a study of cytomegalovirus exposure and HLA in healthy donors (dated by TCRdb to the late 2010s). The library was obtained by the immunoSEQ multiplex PCR assay. For the multiplex PCR, a mixture combining 60 forward primers for TCR Vbeta segments and 13 reverse primers for TCR Jbeta segments was used. TCRdb limited this immuneACCESS table to in-frame rearrangements with V and J called. A share of clones is missing; checked studies link under half to unresolved V genes, and the rest is unexplained. The sample table lists 95,000 to 150,000 clones, approximately 72% of them with a count of one. The ten biggest clones cover roughly 8.2% of the sample. The sequenced sample was PBMCs. The receptors originated from a woman aged 40 to 55 in good health and CMV-seropositive.

Note on this clone: This sample includes further DNA sequences coding for the same CDR3. The chain is built from TRBV4-3 and TRBJ2-5; D remains unclear. Germline V gives CDR1 LGHNA, CDR2 YSLEER. The CDR3 is made up of 13 amino acids. V was cut by 0 bases and J by 4 bases, with 6 bases left in between. The CDR3 loop is CASSQDPRETQYF. DNA for the CDR3: TGCGCCAGCAGCCAAGATCCTCGAGAGACCCAGTACTTC.

The V gene is TRBV7-2, the J gene TRBJ2-7; D perhaps matches TRBD2 (6 bases). The V end lost 5 bases, the J end lost 3 bases, and 14 bases lay between the germline ends. The CDR3 runs 14 residues. The germline CDR1 and CDR2 sequences are SGHTA and FQGNSA. CDR3 amino acids: CASSPFAGFYEQYF. The DNA for the CDR3 is TGTGCCAGCAGCCCCTTCGCGGGGTTCTACGAGCAGTACTTC.

The chain recombines TRBV20-1 with TRBJ1-1, with no clear D. Deletions cut 4 bases from V and 1 base from J, with 4 bases between. The germline CDR1 and CDR2 sequences are DFQATT and SNEGSKA (reference sequence). The CDR3 totals 11 residues. CDR3 DNA sequence: TGCAGTGCTATCGGGAACACTGAAGCTTTCTTT. It codes for CSAIGNTEAFF.

The chain couples TRBV4-3 to TRBJ2-5; D may be TRBD1 (5 bases). The better agreement between TRBJ2-7 and the DNA end casts doubt on the J call. Germline assignment: CDR1 LGHNA and CDR2 YSLEER. CDR3 size: 15 residues. CDR3 protein: CASSQDRDSLYEQYF. CDR3 sequence (DNA): TGCGCCAGCAGCCAAGATCGAGACAGTCTCTACGAGCAGTACTTC.

This chain connects TRBV5-4 to TRBJ2-2, with D hard to call. Germline CDR1 reads SGHNT; CDR2 reads YYREEE (reference sequence). The V gene lost 4 bases and the J gene lost 6 bases, with 7 bases spanning the gap. The CDR3 is 12 amino acids. CDR3 in DNA: TGTGCCAGCAGCCTAGATTCCGGGGAGCTGTTTTTT. It codes for CASSLDSGELFF.

The genes are TRBV10-3 and TRBJ2-3; TRBD2 matches at 8 bases. Germline V gene data show CDR1 as ENHRY and CDR2 as SYGVKD. CDR3 length: 16 residues. J was trimmed by 1 base and V by 10 bases; bases with no gene match: 13. The DNA for the CDR3 is TGTGCCACCTACTCGGGAAGCGGGGGAGGCACAGATACGCAGTATTTT. Translation: CATYSGSGGGTDTQYF.

The chain links TRBV27 to TRBJ2-7; 8 nucleotides match TRBD2. Germline lookup yields CDR1 MNHEY and CDR2 SMNVEV (reference sequence). V lost 6 bases, J lost 3 bases, and 4 bases stayed unmatched. The CDR3 spans 13 residues. CDR3 region: CASRVAGNYEQYF. The CDR3 nucleotides are TGTGCCAGCAGGGTAGCGGGGAACTACGAGCAGTACTTC.

The V gene is TRBV4-1, the J gene TRBJ2-7, with TRBD1 matching over 10 bases. J was trimmed by 5 bases and V by 0 bases; bases with no gene match: 7. The CDR3 runs to 16 residues. Germline CDR1 MGHRA, CDR2 YSYEKL. The CDR3 nucleotides read TGCGCCAGCAGCCAAGATGGGACAGGGGCTTTCAACGAGCAGTACTTC. Translating gives CASSQDGTGAFNEQYF.

The rearrangement joins TRBV9 to TRBJ1-5; 7 bases are a match to TRBD1. The CDR3 is made up of 15 amino acids. CDR1 and CDR2 from the germline V gene are SGDLS and YYNGEE. V was pared by 1 base and J by 4 bases, with 5 bases of the junction left unmatched. Written as DNA, the CDR3 is TGTGCCAGCAGCGTAAGGGACAGTCCGAATCAGCCCCAGCATTTT. This codes for CASSVRDSPNQPQHF.

A remark on this clone: The same CDR3 can be traced to other DNA sequences in this sample. The chain has TRBV5-1 and TRBJ1-1, with D unresolved. In germline, CDR1 is SGHRS, CDR2 YFSETQ. Trimming pared 2 bases from V and 8 bases from J, leaving 16 bases between. The CDR3 covers 14 residues. The CDR3 loop is CASSLEIGPTEAFF. The CDR3 DNA reads TGCGCCAGCAGCTTAGAAATTGGGCCAACCGAAGCTTTCTTT.

In this sample, this clone turned up once. The chain employs TRBV12-5 and TRBJ1-5; no definite D call. The V end was cut by 8 bases, the J end by 1 base, with 12 bases between. This CDR3 has 14 residues. In germline, CDR1 is LGHNT, CDR2 FRNRAP. This chain's CDR3 is CASSTPGSNQPQHF. CDR3 sequence (DNA): TGTGCTAGTTCGACCCCAGGAAGCAATCAGCCCCAGCATTTT.

This chain links TRBV9 with TRBJ1-3; tentative D call: TRBD1 (5 bases). The germline V gene encodes CDR1 SGDLS and CDR2 YYNGEE. The CDR3 length is 17 residues. V lost 2 bases, J lost 0 bases, and 15 bases lay in between. The CDR3 protein is CASSVRPDSASGNTIYF. In nucleotides, the CDR3 is TGTGCCAGCAGCGTCCGACCCGACAGCGCCTCTGGAAACACCATATATTTT. Based on the CDR3 plus reference TRBV9 and TRBJ1-3, the full variable domain is DSGVTQTPKHLITATGQRVTLRCSPRSGDLSVYWYQQSLDQGLQFLIQYYNGEERAKGNILERFSAQQFPDLHSELNLSSLELGDSALYFCASSVRPDSASGNTIYFGEGSWLTVV.

The V and J genes are TRBV21-1 and TRBJ1-1; TRBD1, the table's D call, was not compared with the DNA. TRBV21-1 is annotated as a pseudogene. The CDR3 runs 18 residues. For the CDR3, the DNA is TGTGCCAGCAGCAAAGTTGGGCGAAAGGCAGGGGTTAACACTGAAGCTTTCTTT. The encoded protein is CASSKVGRKAGVNTEAFF.

The J gene is TRBJ2-2, the V gene TRBV6-1, with a possible D match to TRBD2 (6 bases). CDR3 size: 15 residues. V gave up 11 bases and J gave up 3 bases, with 19 bases separating them. CDR1 is MNHNS, CDR2 SASEGT, per germline. CDR3 region: CASYTGTVYTGELFF. The CDR3 DNA is TGTGCCTCATACACCGGGACTGTTTACACCGGGGAGCTGTTTTTT.

V is TRBV27 and J is TRBJ1-2, with 9 bases fitting TRBD1. The J segment lost 8 bases and the V segment lost 6 bases, leaving 4 bases of the junction unmatched. This CDR3 is 12 amino acids long. Per the germline V gene, CDR1 is MNHEY and CDR2 is SMNVEV (reference sequence). The CDR3 is CASRGTGQGYTF. The CDR3 DNA reads as TGTGCCAGCAGGGGGACAGGGCAAGGCTACACCTTC.

The V and J genes are TRBV14 and TRBJ1-4; 8 bases agree with TRBD1. With V trimmed by 3 bases and J by 7 bases, 10 bases remained unmatched. The length of the CDR3 is 16 residues. Germline V gene lookup returns CDR1 SGHDN and CDR2 FVKESK. The CDR3 region is CASSHIGPGGFEKLFF. In DNA, the CDR3 is TGTGCCAGCAGCCATATAGGGCCAGGGGGCTTTGAAAAACTGTTTTTT.

In its sample, this clone was seen a few times. The rearrangement links TRBV19 to TRBJ1-3, with TRBD1 identical over 7 bases. CDR1 is LNHDA, CDR2 SQIVND, per germline (reference sequence). This CDR3 region has 13 residues. The V gene end was trimmed by 5 bases and the J gene end by 7 bases; junction bases not matched to a gene: 5. CDR3 sequence reads: CASSSQQGNTIYF. The CDR3 region has the DNA TGTGCCAGTAGTTCCCAACAGGGGAACACCATATATTTT.

The chain combines TRBV4-3 with TRBJ2-6; 7 nucleotides match TRBD1. The trim removed 5 bases at V and 8 bases at J, leaving 3 bases unmatched. The CDR3 covers 13 residues. CDR1 is LGHNA, CDR2 YSLEER, per germline. The chain's CDR3 is CASSDRASNVLTF. The CDR3 DNA is TGCGCCAGCAGCGACAGGGCCTCCAACGTCCTGACTTTC.